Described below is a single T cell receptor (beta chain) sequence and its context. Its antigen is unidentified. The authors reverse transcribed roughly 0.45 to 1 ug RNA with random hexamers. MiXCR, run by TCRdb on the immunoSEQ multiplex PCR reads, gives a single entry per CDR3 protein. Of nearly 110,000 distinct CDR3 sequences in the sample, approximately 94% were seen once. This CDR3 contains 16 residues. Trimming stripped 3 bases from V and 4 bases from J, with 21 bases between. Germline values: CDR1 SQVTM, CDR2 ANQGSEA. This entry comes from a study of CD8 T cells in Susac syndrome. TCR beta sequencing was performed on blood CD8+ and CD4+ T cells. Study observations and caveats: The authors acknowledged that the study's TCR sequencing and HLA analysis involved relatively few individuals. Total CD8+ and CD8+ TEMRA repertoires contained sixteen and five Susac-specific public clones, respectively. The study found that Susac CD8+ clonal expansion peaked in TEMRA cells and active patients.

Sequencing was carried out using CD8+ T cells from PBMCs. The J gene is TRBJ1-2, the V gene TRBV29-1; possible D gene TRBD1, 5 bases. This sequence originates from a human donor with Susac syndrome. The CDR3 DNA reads TGCAGCGTTGAGGAGGCCTGGAAGGAGGGGATCTATGGCTACACCTTC. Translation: CSVEEAWKEGIYGYTF.